This T cell receptor beta chain was sequenced for a study of blood T cell repertoires in COVID-19. About the research overall: COVID-19 samples, acute and convalescent, were from the United States, Italy and Spain. The cDNA or gDNA used as material had been derived from T cells, B-cell-depleted T cells, or PBMCs.

In the authors' workflow: Nucleated cell number was recorded as an estimate derived from reference gene primer amplification. TCRdb keeps only in-frame clones here, not all; method: immunoSEQ multiplex PCR. V, J and clone size derive from that table, while D and trimming were established from the DNA sequence. In the table there are 150,000 to 200,000 clones, around 90% of which are singletons. Germline CDR1 reads MNHNY; CDR2 reads SVGAGI (reference sequence). The CDR3 is made up of 12 amino acids. With 5 bases removed from V and 2 bases from J, the gap between germline ends came to 7 bases. The source is a human donor in a cohort sampled during active COVID-19. The specimen was peripheral blood. The chain has TRBV6-6 and TRBJ2-7; D is unresolved. This chain's CDR3 is CASSPAAYEQYF. The CDR3 coding sequence is TGTGCCAGCAGTCCGGCGGCCTACGAGCAGTACTTC.